This T cell receptor (beta chain) was sequenced in a study of T cells in tumors after PD-1 blockade. Data came from immunoSEQ multiplex PCR; TCRdb stores just in-frame clones and leaves some out. The sample has approximately 10,000 clones; over 50% are singletons. Trimming took 7 bases from V and 9 from J, leaving 18 bases between them. Germline CDR1 and CDR2: KGHDR and SFDVKD. The CDR3 contains 14 residues. Source: tumor tissue, taken after anti-PD-1 treatment. The clonotype originates from a human donor with basal cell carcinoma. The chain recombines TRBV24-1 with TRBJ2-1; possible D gene TRBD2, 5 bases. CDR3 DNA: TGTGCCACCAGCAGTTATAACGGCGCGGGTGAGCAGTTCTTC. It translates to CATSSYNGAGEQFF.